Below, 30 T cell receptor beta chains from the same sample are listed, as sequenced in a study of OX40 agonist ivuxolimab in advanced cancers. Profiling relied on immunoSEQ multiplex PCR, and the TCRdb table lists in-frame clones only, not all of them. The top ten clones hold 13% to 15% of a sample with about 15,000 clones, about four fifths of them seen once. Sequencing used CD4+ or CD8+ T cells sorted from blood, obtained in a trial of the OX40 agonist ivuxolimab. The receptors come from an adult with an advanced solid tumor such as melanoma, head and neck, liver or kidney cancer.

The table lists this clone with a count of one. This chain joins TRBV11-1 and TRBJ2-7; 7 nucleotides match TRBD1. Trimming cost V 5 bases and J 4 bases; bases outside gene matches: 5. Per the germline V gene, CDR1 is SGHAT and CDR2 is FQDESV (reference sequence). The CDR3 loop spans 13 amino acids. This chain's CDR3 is CASSLGTVYEQYF. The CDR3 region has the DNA TGTGCCAGCAGCCTCGGGACAGTTTACGAGCAGTACTTC. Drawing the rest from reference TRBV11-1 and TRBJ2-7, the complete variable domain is EAEVAQSPRYKITEKSQAVAFWCDPISGHATLYWYRQILGQGPELLVQFQDESVVDDSQLPKDRFSAERLKGVDSTLKIQPAELGDSAMYLCASSLGTVYEQYFGPGTRLTVT.

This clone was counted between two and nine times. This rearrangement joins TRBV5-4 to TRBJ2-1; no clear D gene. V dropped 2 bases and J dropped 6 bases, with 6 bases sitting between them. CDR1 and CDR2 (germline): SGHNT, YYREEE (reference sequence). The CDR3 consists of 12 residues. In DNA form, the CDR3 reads TGTGCCAGCAGCTTTAGTGCCAATGAGCAGTTCTTC. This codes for CASSFSANEQFF.

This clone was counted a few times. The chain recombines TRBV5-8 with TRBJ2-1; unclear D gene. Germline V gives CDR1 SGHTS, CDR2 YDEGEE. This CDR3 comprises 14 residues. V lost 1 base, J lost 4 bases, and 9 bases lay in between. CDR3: CASSLLQPYNEQFF. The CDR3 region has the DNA TGTGCCAGCAGCTTGCTACAACCTTACAATGAGCAGTTCTTC. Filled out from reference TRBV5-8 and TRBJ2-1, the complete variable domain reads EAGVTQSPTHLIKTRGQQATLRCSPISGHTSVYWYQQALGLGLQFLLWYDEGEERNRGNFPPRFSGRQFPNYSSELNVNALELEDSALYLCASSLLQPYNEQFFGPGTRLTVL.

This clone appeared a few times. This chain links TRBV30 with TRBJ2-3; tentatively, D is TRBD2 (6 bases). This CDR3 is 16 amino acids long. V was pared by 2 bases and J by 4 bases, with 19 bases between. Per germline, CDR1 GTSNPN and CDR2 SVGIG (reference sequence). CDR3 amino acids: CAWSNGSSVISDTQYF. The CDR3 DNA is TGTGCCTGGAGTAACGGGTCTAGCGTTATCTCAGATACGCAGTATTTT. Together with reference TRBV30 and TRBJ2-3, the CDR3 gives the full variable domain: SQTIHQWPATLVQPVGSPLSLECTVEGTSNPNLYWYRQAAGRGLQLLFYSVGIGQISSEVPQNLSASRPQDRQFILSSKKLLLSDSGFYLCAWSNGSSVISDTQYFGPGTRLTVL.

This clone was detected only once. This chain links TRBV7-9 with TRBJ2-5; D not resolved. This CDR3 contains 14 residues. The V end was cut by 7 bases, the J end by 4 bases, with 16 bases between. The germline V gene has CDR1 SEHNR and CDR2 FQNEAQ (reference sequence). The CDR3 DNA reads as TGTGCCAGCACGGACCCGAGCGATATAGAGACCCAGTACTTC. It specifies CASTDPSDIETQYF.

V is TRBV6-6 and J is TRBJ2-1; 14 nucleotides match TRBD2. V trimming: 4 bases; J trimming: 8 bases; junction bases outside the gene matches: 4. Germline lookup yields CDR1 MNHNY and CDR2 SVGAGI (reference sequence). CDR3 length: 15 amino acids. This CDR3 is CASSWTSGRRDEQFF. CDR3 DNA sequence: TGTGCCAGCAGTTGGACTAGCGGGAGGAGAGATGAGCAGTTCTTC.

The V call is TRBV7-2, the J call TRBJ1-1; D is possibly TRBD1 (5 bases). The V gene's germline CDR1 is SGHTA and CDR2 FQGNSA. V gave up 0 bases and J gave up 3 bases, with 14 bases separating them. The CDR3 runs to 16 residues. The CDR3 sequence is CASSLALWQGDTEAFF. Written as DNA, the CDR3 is TGTGCCAGCAGCTTAGCCCTTTGGCAGGGAGACACTGAAGCTTTCTTT.

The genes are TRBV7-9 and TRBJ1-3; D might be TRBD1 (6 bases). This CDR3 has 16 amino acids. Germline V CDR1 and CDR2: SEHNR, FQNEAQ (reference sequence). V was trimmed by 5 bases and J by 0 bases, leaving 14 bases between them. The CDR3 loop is CASSKEGTPSGNTIYF. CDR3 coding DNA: TGTGCCAGCAGCAAAGAGGGGACACCCTCTGGAAACACCATATATTTT.

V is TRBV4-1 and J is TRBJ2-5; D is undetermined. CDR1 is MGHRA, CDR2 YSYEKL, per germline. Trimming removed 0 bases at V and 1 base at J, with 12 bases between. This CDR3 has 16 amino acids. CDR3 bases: TGCGCCAGCAGCCAAGATATTATGGGCAGCCAAGAGACCCAGTACTTC. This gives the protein CASSQDIMGSQETQYF.

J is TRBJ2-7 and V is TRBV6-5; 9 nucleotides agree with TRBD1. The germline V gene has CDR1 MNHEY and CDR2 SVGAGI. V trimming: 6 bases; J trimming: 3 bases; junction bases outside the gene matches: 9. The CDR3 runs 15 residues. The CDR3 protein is CASSPGQGMIYEQYF. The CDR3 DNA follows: TGTGCCAGCAGCCCAGGACAGGGGATGATCTACGAGCAGTACTTC.

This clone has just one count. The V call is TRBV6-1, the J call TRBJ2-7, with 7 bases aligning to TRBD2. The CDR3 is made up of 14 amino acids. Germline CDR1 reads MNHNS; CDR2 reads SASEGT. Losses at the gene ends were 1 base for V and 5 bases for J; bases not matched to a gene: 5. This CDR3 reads CASSEVGGINEQYF. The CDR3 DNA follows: TGTGCCAGCAGTGAAGTCGGGGGGATCAACGAGCAGTACTTC.

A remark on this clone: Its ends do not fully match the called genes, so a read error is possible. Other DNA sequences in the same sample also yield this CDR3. CDR3 nucleotides: TGTGCTAGCAGCTTGTCCGGGGGCTCCTACAATGAGCAGTTCTTC. Translating it yields CASSLSGGSYNEQFF. The V and J genes are TRBV7-7 and TRBJ2-1, with D possibly matching TRBD2 (6 bases). CDR1 is SSHAT, CDR2 FNYEAQ, per germline (reference sequence). This CDR3 has 15 residues. The full variable domain, its missing parts supplied by reference TRBV7-7 and TRBJ2-1, is GAGVSQSPRYKVTKRGQDVTLRCDPISSHATLYWYQQALGQGPEFLTYFNYEAQPDKSGLPSDRFSAERPEGSISTLTIQRTEQRDSAMYRCASSLSGGSYNEQFFGPGTRLTVL.

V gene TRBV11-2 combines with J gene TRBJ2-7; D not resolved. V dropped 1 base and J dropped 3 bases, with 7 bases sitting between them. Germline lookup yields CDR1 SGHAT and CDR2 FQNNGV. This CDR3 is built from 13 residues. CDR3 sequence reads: CASSLGPFYEQYF. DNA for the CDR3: TGTGCCAGCAGCTTAGGACCGTTCTACGAGCAGTACTTC.

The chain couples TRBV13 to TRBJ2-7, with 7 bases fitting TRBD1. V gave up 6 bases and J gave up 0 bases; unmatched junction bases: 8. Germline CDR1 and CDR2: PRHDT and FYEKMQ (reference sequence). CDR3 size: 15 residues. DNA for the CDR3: TGTGCCAGCAGTTCCGGGACAGCCTTCTCCTACGAGCAGTACTTC. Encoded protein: CASSSGTAFSYEQYF.

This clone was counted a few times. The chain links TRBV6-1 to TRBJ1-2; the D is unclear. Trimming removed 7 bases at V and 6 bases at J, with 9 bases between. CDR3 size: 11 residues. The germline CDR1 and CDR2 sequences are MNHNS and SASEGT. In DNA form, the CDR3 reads TGTGCCAGCATGGAGGTGGATGGCTACACCTTC. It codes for CASMEVDGYTF.

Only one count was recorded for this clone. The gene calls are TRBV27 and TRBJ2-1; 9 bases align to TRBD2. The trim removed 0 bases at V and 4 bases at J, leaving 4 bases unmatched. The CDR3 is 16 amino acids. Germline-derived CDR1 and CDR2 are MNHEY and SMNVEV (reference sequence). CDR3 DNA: TGTGCCAGCAGTTTATCTGCGGGAGGGAATTACAATGAGCAGTTCTTC. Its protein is CASSLSAGGNYNEQFF.

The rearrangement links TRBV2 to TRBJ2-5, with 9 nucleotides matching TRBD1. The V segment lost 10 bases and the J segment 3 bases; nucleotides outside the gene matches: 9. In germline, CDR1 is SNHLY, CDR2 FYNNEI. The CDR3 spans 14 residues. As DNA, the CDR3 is TGTGCCACCACCCCCCGGACAGGGGAAGAGACCCAGTACTTC. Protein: CATTPRTGEETQYF.

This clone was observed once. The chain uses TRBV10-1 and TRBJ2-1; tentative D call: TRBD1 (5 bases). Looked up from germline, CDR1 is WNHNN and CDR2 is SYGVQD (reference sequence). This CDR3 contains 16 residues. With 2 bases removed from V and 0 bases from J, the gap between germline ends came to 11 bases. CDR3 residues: CASSEERGPSYNEQFF. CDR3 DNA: TGCGCCAGCAGTGAGGAAAGGGGCCCCTCCTACAATGAGCAGTTCTTC.

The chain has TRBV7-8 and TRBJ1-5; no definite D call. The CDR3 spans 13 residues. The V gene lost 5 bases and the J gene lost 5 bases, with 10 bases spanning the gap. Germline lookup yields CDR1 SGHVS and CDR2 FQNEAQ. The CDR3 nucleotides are TGTGCCAGCAGCCCCATAATCGATCAGCCCCAGCATTTT. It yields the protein CASSPIIDQPQHF.

CDR3 in DNA: TGTGCCAGCAGCCTTTGGACGGTCTATAGCAATCAGCCCCAGCATTTT. Translation: CASSLWTVYSNQPQHF. The V and J genes are TRBV7-8 and TRBJ1-5; D call uncertain. CDR1 and CDR2 from the germline V gene are SGHVS and FQNEAQ. Trimming removed 5 bases at V and 0 bases at J, with 14 bases between. This CDR3 comprises 16 residues.

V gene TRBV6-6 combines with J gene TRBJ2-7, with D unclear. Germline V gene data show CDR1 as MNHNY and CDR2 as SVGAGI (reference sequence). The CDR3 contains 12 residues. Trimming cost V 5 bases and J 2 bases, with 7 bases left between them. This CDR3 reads CASSPIPYEQYF. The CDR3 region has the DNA TGTGCCAGCAGTCCCATCCCCTACGAGCAGTACTTC.

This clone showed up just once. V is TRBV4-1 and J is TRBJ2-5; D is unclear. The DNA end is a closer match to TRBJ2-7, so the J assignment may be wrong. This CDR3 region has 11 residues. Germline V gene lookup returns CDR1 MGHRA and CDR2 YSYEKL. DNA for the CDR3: TGCGCCAGCAGCTCGGGCTACGAGCAGTACTTC. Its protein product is CASSSGYEQYF.

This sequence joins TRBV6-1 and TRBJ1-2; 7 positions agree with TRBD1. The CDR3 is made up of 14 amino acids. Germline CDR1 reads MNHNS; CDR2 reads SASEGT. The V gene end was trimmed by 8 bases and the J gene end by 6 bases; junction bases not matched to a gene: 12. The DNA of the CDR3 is TGTGCCAGCCTCCCAGGAGGAGGGGGCGATGGCTACACCTTC. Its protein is CASLPGGGGDGYTF.

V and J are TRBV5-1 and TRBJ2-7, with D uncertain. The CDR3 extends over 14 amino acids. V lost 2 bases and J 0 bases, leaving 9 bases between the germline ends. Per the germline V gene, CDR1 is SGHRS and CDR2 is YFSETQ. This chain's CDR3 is CASSFIQPSYEQYF. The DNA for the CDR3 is TGCGCCAGCAGCTTCATACAGCCCTCCTACGAGCAGTACTTC.

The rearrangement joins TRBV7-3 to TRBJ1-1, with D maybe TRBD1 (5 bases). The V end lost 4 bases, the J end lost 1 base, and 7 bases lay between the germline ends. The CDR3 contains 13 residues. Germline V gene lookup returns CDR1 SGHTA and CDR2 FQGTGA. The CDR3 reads CASSWDGNTEAFF. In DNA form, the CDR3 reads TGTGCCAGCAGCTGGGACGGGAACACTGAAGCTTTCTTT.

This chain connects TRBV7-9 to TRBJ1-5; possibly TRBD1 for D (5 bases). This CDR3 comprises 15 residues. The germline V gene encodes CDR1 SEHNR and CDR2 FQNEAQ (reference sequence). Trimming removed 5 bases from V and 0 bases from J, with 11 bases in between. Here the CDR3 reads CASSRGEYSNQPQHF. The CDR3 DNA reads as TGTGCCAGCAGCAGAGGGGAGTATAGCAATCAGCCCCAGCATTTT.

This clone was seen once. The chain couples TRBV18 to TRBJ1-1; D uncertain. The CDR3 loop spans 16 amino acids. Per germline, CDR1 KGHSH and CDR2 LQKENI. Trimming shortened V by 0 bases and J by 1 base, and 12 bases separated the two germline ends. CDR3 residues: CASSPPRPGQNTEAFF. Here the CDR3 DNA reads TGTGCCAGCTCACCACCTAGACCGGGCCAGAACACTGAAGCTTTCTTT.

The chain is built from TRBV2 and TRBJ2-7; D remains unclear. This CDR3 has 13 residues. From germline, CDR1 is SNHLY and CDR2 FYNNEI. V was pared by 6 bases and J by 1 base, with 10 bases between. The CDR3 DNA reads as TGTGCCAGCAGCGCAATGCGTTCCTACGAGCAGTACTTC. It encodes CASSAMRSYEQYF.

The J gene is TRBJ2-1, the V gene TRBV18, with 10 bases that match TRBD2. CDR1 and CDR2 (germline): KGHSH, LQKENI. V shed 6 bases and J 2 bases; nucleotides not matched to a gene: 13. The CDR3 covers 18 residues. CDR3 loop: CASSLTSGAHGPYNEQFF. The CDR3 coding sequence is TGTGCCAGCTCCCTCACTAGCGGGGCCCACGGCCCCTACAATGAGCAGTTCTTC.

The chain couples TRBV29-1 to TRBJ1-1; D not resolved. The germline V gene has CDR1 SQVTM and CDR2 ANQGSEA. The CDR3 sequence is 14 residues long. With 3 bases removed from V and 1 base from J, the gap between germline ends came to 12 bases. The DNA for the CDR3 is TGCAGCGTTGAGCGGGGAGGTCGGAACACTGAAGCTTTCTTT. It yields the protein CSVERGGRNTEAFF.